This TCR beta chain was documented in a study of technical replicates of blood from a few donors. The data were produced by immunoSEQ multiplex PCR, yet TCRdb's version contains in-frame clones alone and is incomplete. The sample carries over 50,000 clones, around 97% recorded once. Deletions cut 4 bases from V and 5 bases from J, with 20 bases between. CDR1 SGHDN and CDR2 FVKESK come from the germline V gene. This CDR3 is 16 amino acids long. The J gene is TRBJ1-2, the V gene TRBV14; D is possibly TRBD1 (5 bases). The clonotype comes from a human donor in good health. The material sequenced was T cells isolated from PBMCs. The CDR3 sequence: CASSPLVGGAAYGYTF. The CDR3 DNA reads as TGTGCCAGCAGCCCTCTCGTTGGAGGGGCCGCGTATGGCTACACCTTC. Full variable domain (outside the CDR3, taken from reference TRBV14 and TRBJ1-2): EAGVTQFPSHSVIEKGQTVTLRCDPISGHDNLYWYRRVMGKEIKFLLHFVKESKQDESGMPNNRFLAERTGGTYSTLKVQPAELEDSGVYFCASSPLVGGAAYGYTFGSGTRLTVV.